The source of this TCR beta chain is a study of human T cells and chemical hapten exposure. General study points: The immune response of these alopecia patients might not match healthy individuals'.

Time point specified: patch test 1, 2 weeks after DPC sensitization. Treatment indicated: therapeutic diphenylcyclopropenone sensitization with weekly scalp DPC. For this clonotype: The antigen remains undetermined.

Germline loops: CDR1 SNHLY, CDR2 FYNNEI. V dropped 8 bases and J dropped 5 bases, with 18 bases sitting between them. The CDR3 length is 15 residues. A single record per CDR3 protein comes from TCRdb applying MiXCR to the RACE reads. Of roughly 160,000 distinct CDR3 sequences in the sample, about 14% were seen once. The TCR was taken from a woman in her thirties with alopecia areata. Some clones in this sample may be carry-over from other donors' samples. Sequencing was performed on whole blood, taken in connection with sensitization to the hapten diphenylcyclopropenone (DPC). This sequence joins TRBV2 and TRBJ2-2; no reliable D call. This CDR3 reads CASVGHSRTTGELFF. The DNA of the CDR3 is TGTGCCAGCGTGGGCCACAGTCGCACAACCGGGGAGCTGTTTTTT.